Here is one T cell receptor (beta chain) with its context. The germline gives CDR1 MNHEY, CDR2 SMNVEV (reference sequence). Trimming took 3 bases from V and 8 from J, leaving 13 bases between them. This CDR3 has 13 amino acids. These data come from a study of blood T cell repertoires in COVID-19. Looking at the study overall: COVID-19 samples, acute and convalescent, were from the United States, Italy and Spain. The cDNA or gDNA used as material had been derived from T cells, B-cell-depleted T cells, or PBMCs.

The repertoire was sequenced with immunoSEQ multiplex PCR; TCRdb's copy has only in-frame clones and lacks some. Among about 160,000 clones listed, 85% to 90% were seen once. Patients at the Seattle site were enrolled during active infection and followed longitudinally. Material: peripheral blood. This TCR derives from a man aged 18 to 30 with COVID-19, enrolled during active disease. The chain is built from TRBV27 and TRBJ1-2; D is ambiguous. The CDR3 loop is CASSFKEGYGYTF. In DNA, the CDR3 is TGTGCCAGCAGTTTTAAAGAGGGCTACGGCTACACCTTC.